The rows below give T cell receptor beta chains drawn from one sample of a study of blood T cell repertoires in COVID-19. Libraries were prepared by immunoSEQ multiplex PCR; TCRdb keeps only in-frame clonotypes and omits some of them. Counted here are 200,000 to 300,000 clones, approximately 87% occurring once; the ten biggest clones make up around 9.2%. Input material: peripheral blood. These receptor sequences come from a human donor in a cohort sampled during active COVID-19. Both conserved end residues are part of each CDR3. D genes are given only for firm matches. Only some rows state a clone size, as once, few, many or a class for expanded clones.

v_gene	d_gene	j_gene	abundance	CDR3aa	CDR3nt
TRBV4-1	TRBD2	TRBJ2-5	.	CASSQVGLAIGTQYF	TGCGCCAGCAGCCAAGTCGGACTAGCGATAGGGACCCAGTACTTC
TRBV4-2	.	TRBJ2-7	.	CASSQEKRAYEQYF	TGTGCCAGCAGCCAAGAAAAGCGGGCCTACGAGCAGTACTTC
TRBV20-1	TRBD1	TRBJ1-4	.	CSASSGGIEKLFF	TGCAGTGCTAGTTCAGGGGGAATAGAAAAACTGTTTTTT
TRBV7-9	.	TRBJ2-1	.	CASSLWARNEQFF	TGTGCCAGCAGCTTATGGGCCAGGAATGAGCAGTTCTTC
TRBV5-1	.	TRBJ2-3	.	CASSLEGGAEPGTQYF	TGCGCCAGCAGCTTGGAAGGGGGGGCTGAGCCTGGTACGCAGTATTTT
TRBV11-2	.	TRBJ2-1	.	CASSFSTYSYNEQFF	TGTGCCAGCAGCTTTAGCACGTACTCCTACAATGAGCAGTTCTTC
TRBV3-1/TRBV3-2	.	TRBJ2-2	few	CASSQSGGELFF	TGTGCCAGCAGCCAGAGCGGTGGGGAGCTGTTTTTT
TRBV4-2	TRBD2	TRBJ2-3	.	CASSLSGAGTDTQYF	TGTGCCAGCAGCCTTAGCGGGGCGGGGACAGATACGCAGTATTTT
TRBV19	.	TRBJ2-5	.	CASKNSFGGLETQYF	TGTGCCAGTAAAAACTCGTTCGGGGGGCTCGAGACCCAGTACTTC
TRBV21-1	.	TRBJ2-1	.	CASSPDRDTYNEQFF	TGTGCCAGCAGCCCCGACAGAGATACATACAATGAGCAGTTCTTC
TRBV27	TRBD1	TRBJ1-4	few	CASSLNRQGPRGKLFF	TGTGCCAGCAGTTTAAATCGACAGGGCCCTCGGGGAAAACTGTTTTTT
TRBV6-5	.	TRBJ1-3	.	CASSFGTAGNTIYF	TGTGCCAGCAGTTTCGGGACTGCCGGAAACACCATATATTTT
TRBV5-1	.	TRBJ1-4	once	CASSSTPLRGGNNEKLFF	TGCGCCAGCAGCTCCACTCCGCTCCGTGGAGGGAACAATGAAAAACTGTTTTTT
TRBV10-1	.	TRBJ2-7	.	CASRFKYEQYF	TGCGCCAGCCGGTTTAAATACGAGCAGTACTTC
TRBV12-5	TRBD1	TRBJ1-2	.	CASGILQGPYGYTF	TGTGCTAGTGGGATACTACAGGGGCCTTATGGCTACACCTTC
TRBV30	TRBD1	TRBJ1-2	.	CAWRNNRGHYGYTF	TGTGCCTGGAGAAATAACAGGGGGCACTATGGCTACACCTTC
TRBV19	TRBD1	TRBJ1-1	once	CASSAPQTGTGYTEAFF	TGTGCCAGTAGTGCGCCCCAGACCGGGACAGGGTACACTGAAGCTTTCTTT
TRBV18	.	TRBJ1-3	.	CASSPTASTSGNTIYF	TGTGCCAGCTCACCCACAGCCTCCACCTCTGGAAACACCATATATTTT
TRBV10-1	.	TRBJ1-5	.	CASNRGENQPQHF	TGCGCCAGCAACCGGGGGGAGAATCAGCCCCAGCATTTT
TRBV6-5	TRBD1	TRBJ1-2	.	CASSSTGANYGYTF	TGTGCCAGCAGTTCCACAGGGGCTAACTATGGCTACACCTTC
TRBV28	TRBD1	TRBJ2-2	.	CASVPGQGLNTGELFF	TGTGCCAGCGTACCAGGACAGGGTTTGAACACCGGGGAGCTGTTTTTT
TRBV5-1	.	TRBJ1-6	.	CASSSSNSYNSPLHF	TGCGCCAGCAGCTCCAGTAACTCCTATAATTCACCCCTCCACTTT
TRBV29-1	.	TRBJ2-6	.	CSVTGTGANVLTF	TGCAGCGTTACAGGGACTGGGGCCAACGTCCTGACTTTC
TRBV21-1	.	TRBJ2-7	.	CASSRVLSLTPGQGMREQYF	TGTGCCAGCAGCCGGGTTTTGAGCCTAACTCCGGGACAGGGGATGCGCGAGCAGTACTTC
TRBV6-5	.	TRBJ1-1	.	CASSRGVGTEAFF	TGTGCCAGCAGTCGGGGGGTAGGGACTGAAGCTTTCTTT
TRBV7-6	.	TRBJ1-5	.	CASSLVESPNQPQHF	TGTGCCAGCAGCTTAGTGGAGAGTCCGAATCAGCCCCAGCATTTT
TRBV19	.	TRBJ1-5	.	CARTPDNYHQPQHF	TGTGCCAGGACCCCGGACAATTATCATCAGCCCCAGCATTTT
TRBV13	.	TRBJ2-7	.	CASSLAIVGHSYEQYF	TGTGCCAGCAGCTTAGCAATCGTTGGACACAGCTACGAGCAGTACTTC
TRBV28	.	TRBJ2-6	few	CASRRRQSTKVRANVLTF	TGTGCCAGCAGAAGGAGACAGTCCACCAAGGTTAGGGCCAACGTCCTGACTTTC
TRBV9	.	TRBJ2-7	.	CASSVGDMKVGEQYF	TGTGCCAGCAGCGTAGGGGACATGAAAGTGGGCGAGCAGTACTTC
TRBV19	TRBD2	TRBJ2-1	.	CASSGLAGYNEQFF	TGTGCCAGTAGCGGACTAGCGGGATACAATGAGCAGTTCTTC
TRBV6-1	.	TRBJ1-4	.	CASSEVGPKRGEKLFF	TGTGCCAGCAGTGAAGTAGGCCCTAAAAGGGGAGAAAAACTGTTTTTT
TRBV6-6	.	TRBJ1-2	.	CAITTGFQGSYTF	TGTGCCATAACCACAGGGTTTCAGGGGAGCTACACCTTC
TRBV4-1	TRBD2	TRBJ2-7	.	CASSQGLAGQNYEQYF	TGCGCCAGCAGCCAAGGCCTAGCGGGACAAAACTACGAGCAGTACTTC
TRBV4-2	TRBD2	TRBJ2-7	.	CASSQGEGGRNNEQYF	TGTGCCAGCAGCCAAGGAGAGGGCGGGAGGAACAACGAGCAGTACTTC
TRBV10-2	.	TRBJ1-3	once	CASSEPRDRFGNTIYF	TGCGCCAGCAGTGAGCCTCGAGACAGATTTGGAAACACCATATATTTT
TRBV15	TRBD1	TRBJ1-5	.	CATSSDRGRNQPQHF	TGTGCCACCAGCAGTGACAGGGGGAGAAATCAGCCCCAGCATTTT
TRBV4-3	.	TRBJ1-3	.	CASSPTAYSSGNTIYF	TGCGCCAGCAGCCCCACCGCCTACTCCTCTGGAAACACCATATATTTT
TRBV27	.	TRBJ1-2	.	CASSLSRGNYGYTF	TGTGCCAGCAGTTTATCGAGAGGGAACTATGGCTACACCTTC
TRBV16	.	TRBJ2-2	.	CASSQSGTYVGELFF	TGTGCCAGCAGCCAATCGGGGACATACGTCGGGGAGCTGTTTTTT
TRBV4-3	TRBD1	TRBJ1-3	few	CASSQQLQGARGNTIYF	TGCGCCAGCAGCCAACAACTACAGGGGGCGAGGGGAAACACCATATATTTT
TRBV4-1	TRBD2	TRBJ2-2	many	CASSQAVWTSGGPRGTGELFF	TGCGCCAGCAGCCAAGCCGTGTGGACTAGCGGGGGACCCCGCGGTACCGGGGAGCTGTTTTTT
TRBV5-4	.	TRBJ1-2	.	CASSLGGRDYGYTF	TGTGCCAGCAGCCTCGGGGGGCGCGACTATGGCTACACCTTC
TRBV5-1	TRBD1	TRBJ2-1	.	CASSPWTGMVRSNNEQFF	TGCGCCAGCAGCCCGTGGACAGGGATGGTTCGGTCGAACAATGAGCAGTTCTTC
TRBV4-1	.	TRBJ1-6	.	CASSQVFRDRDNSPLHF	TGCGCCAGCAGCCAAGTATTCAGGGATAGGGATAATTCACCCCTCCACTTT
TRBV10-2	.	TRBJ1-6	few	CASRQSLNSPLHF	TGCGCCAGCAGACAGTCATTAAATTCACCCCTCCACTTT
TRBV6-5	TRBD1	TRBJ2-7	.	CASIPTGVVYEQYF	TGTGCCAGCATACCGACAGGGGTCGTATACGAGCAGTACTTC
TRBV4-1	.	TRBJ1-2	.	CASSQIGEVSVGYTF	TGCGCCAGCAGCCAAATAGGGGAAGTTAGTGTGGGCTACACCTTC
TRBV28	TRBD1	TRBJ1-4	.	CASSSPGQGSEKLFF	TGTGCCAGCAGTTCGCCGGGACAGGGGAGTGAAAAACTGTTTTTT
TRBV5-4	TRBD2	TRBJ2-3	.	CASSSLAGGGDTQYF	TGTGCCAGCAGCTCTCTAGCGGGGGGGGGAGATACGCAGTATTTT
TRBV5-1	.	TRBJ1-5	.	CASSWTRTVMGQPQHF	TGCGCCAGCAGCTGGACCAGGACTGTGATGGGTCAGCCCCAGCATTTT
TRBV9	.	TRBJ2-7	.	CASSKGTQYEQYF	TGTGCCAGCAGCAAAGGGACTCAATACGAGCAGTACTTC